Listed here are 16 T cell receptor beta chains from one sample, sequenced in a study of cytomegalovirus exposure and HLA in healthy donors. PCR was performed using 60 Vbeta and 13 Jbeta primers. Sequenced by immunoSEQ multiplex PCR; TCRdb stores in-frame clones only, minus some. The sample carries 80,000 to 100,000 clones, 69% recorded once. The material sequenced was PBMCs. These receptor sequences come from a female donor in good health and CMV-seronegative.

J is TRBJ1-5 and V is TRBV28; D uncertain. The CDR3 is 14 amino acids. Germline CDR1 is MDHEN and CDR2 is SYDVKM. V lost 2 bases and J 3 bases, leaving 8 bases between the germline ends. The DNA for the CDR3 is TGTGCCAGCAGTTTAAGAGAATACAATCAGCCCCAGCATTTT. Its protein product is CASSLREYNQPQHF. Filled out from reference TRBV28 and TRBJ1-5, the complete variable domain reads DVKVTQSSRYLVKRTGEKVFLECVQDMDHENMFWYRQDPGLGLRLIYFSYDVKMKEKGDIPEGYSVSREKKERFSLILESASTNQTSMYLCASSLREYNQPQHFGDGTRLSIL.

This chain connects TRBV11-3 to TRBJ2-3; D not resolved. CDR3 length: 15 residues. Germline CDR1 is SGHNT and CDR2 is YENEEA. Trimming pared 1 base from V and 4 bases from J, leaving 12 bases between. The CDR3, as DNA: TGTGCCAGCAGCTTAGGGATACAGAACCCAGATACGCAGTATTTT. This gives the protein CASSLGIQNPDTQYF. Drawing the rest from reference TRBV11-3 and TRBJ2-3, the complete variable domain is EAGVVQSPRYKIIEKKQPVAFWCNPISGHNTLYWYLQNLGQGPELLIRYENEEAVDDSQLPKDRFSAERLKGVDSTLKIQPAELGDSAVYLCASSLGIQNPDTQYFGPGTRLTVL.

The chain uses TRBV15 and TRBJ2-7; 9 bases are a match to TRBD1. V was clipped by 5 bases and J by 4 bases; unmatched bases: 12. CDR3 length equals 16 residues. Germline V gene lookup returns CDR1 LNHNV and CDR2 YYDKDF (reference sequence). The chain's CDR3 is CATSGQGGQGPYEQYF. The CDR3 nucleotides are TGTGCCACCAGCGGACAAGGAGGACAGGGGCCGTACGAGCAGTACTTC.

This clone appeared a few times. The V gene is TRBV7-2, the J gene TRBJ2-7; D possibly corresponds to TRBD2 (6 bases). V was shortened by 7 bases and J by 0 bases, with 13 bases between the two germline ends. The CDR3 sequence is 14 residues long. Per germline, CDR1 SGHTA and CDR2 FQGNSA. This CDR3 is CASMPGLSSYEQYF. The DNA of the CDR3 is TGTGCCAGCATGCCGGGACTTAGCTCCTACGAGCAGTACTTC.

This clone appeared a few times. This chain connects TRBV11-3 to TRBJ2-7, with 7 nucleotides matching TRBD2. CDR1 and CDR2 from the germline V gene are SGHNT and YENEEA. The junction had 13 bases not matched to a gene; V was cut back by 6 bases and J by 2 bases. The CDR3 has 16 amino acids. The CDR3 sequence: CASSRIFGLDAYEQYF. DNA for the CDR3: TGTGCCAGCAGTCGAATTTTCGGACTAGATGCCTACGAGCAGTACTTC.

V usage is TRBV7-9 and J usage is TRBJ2-1; 8 bases agree with TRBD2. Trimming cost V 5 bases and J 0 bases; bases outside gene matches: 3. This CDR3 has 15 residues. Germline V gene sequence: CDR1 SEHNR, CDR2 FQNEAQ (reference sequence). CDR3 nucleotide sequence: TGTGCCAGCAGCCGCAGCGGGAGCTCCTACAATGAGCAGTTCTTC. Its protein is CASSRSGSSYNEQFF.

V usage is TRBV7-2 and J usage is TRBJ2-3; 9 positions match TRBD2. Looked up from germline, CDR1 is SGHTA and CDR2 is FQGNSA. This CDR3 contains 17 residues. J lost 1 base, V lost 0 bases, and 5 bases had no gene match. The CDR3 nucleotides are TGTGCCAGCAGCTTAGCGGGGCGGGGGGGCGGCACAGATACGCAGTATTTT. Residues: CASSLAGRGGGTDTQYF.

This rearrangement joins TRBV18 to TRBJ1-2; 9 bases are a match to TRBD1. J gave up 4 bases and V 3 bases, and 6 bases lay outside the gene matches. The CDR3 extends over 15 amino acids. Germline CDR1 KGHSH, CDR2 LQKENI. The CDR3 DNA reads as TGTGCCAGCTCACCTAACAGGGGGCTCGGCTATGGCTACACCTTC. Translating it yields CASSPNRGLGYGYTF. Full variable domain (missing parts from reference TRBV18 and TRBJ1-2): NAGVMQNPRHLVRRRGQEARLRCSPMKGHSHVYWYRQLPEEGLKFMVYLQKENIIDESGMPKERFSAEFPKEGPSILRIQQVVRGDSAAYFCASSPNRGLGYGYTFGSGTRLTVV.

This clone was seen only a few times. The V and J genes are TRBV11-3 and TRBJ2-1; TRBD2 matches 11 bases. Trimming at V came to 5 bases and at J to 1 base, leaving 16 bases not matched to a gene. The CDR3 runs to 20 residues. Germline CDR1 is SGHNT and CDR2 is YENEEA. CDR3 coding DNA: TGTGCCAGCAGCCCGTGGGGACGGCCGGGACTAGCGGAGTCCTACAATGAGCAGTTCTTC. Translation gives CASSPWGRPGLAESYNEQFF.

The V call is TRBV6-1, the J call TRBJ1-2, with D unresolved. The germline CDR1 and CDR2 sequences are MNHNS and SASEGT. Trimming removed 6 bases from V and 8 bases from J, with 13 bases in between. The CDR3 runs to 12 residues. The CDR3: CASSLVPRGYTF. In DNA, the CDR3 is TGTGCCAGCAGCCTAGTACCGAGGGGCTACACCTTC.

With respect to this clone: The sample contains more than one DNA sequence encoding this CDR3. This chain links TRBV15 with TRBJ1-1, with D tentatively TRBD1 (6 bases). Per germline, CDR1 LNHNV and CDR2 YYDKDF (reference sequence). Trimming took off 0 bases at V and 1 base at J, with 6 bases between the two ends. The CDR3 consists of 14 residues. The CDR3 reads CATSRDRGNTEAFF. CDR3 in DNA: TGTGCCACCAGCAGAGACAGGGGGAACACTGAAGCTTTCTTT.

The rearrangement joins TRBV18 to TRBJ1-2, with D possibly TRBD1 on 5 matching bases. CDR1 and CDR2 from the germline V gene are KGHSH and LQKENI. Deletions cut 2 bases from V and 8 bases from J, with 9 bases between. The CDR3 is 12 residues long. The CDR3 nucleotides are TGTGCCAGCTCACCAAACCAGGGAGGCTACACCTTC. It codes for CASSPNQGGYTF.

The rearrangement links TRBV18 to TRBJ2-7; the D gene is possibly TRBD2 (5 bases). The CDR3 spans 15 residues. Germline CDR1 and CDR2: KGHSH and LQKENI. With 3 bases removed from V and 3 bases from J, the gap between germline ends came to 15 bases. The CDR3 DNA reads TGTGCCAGCTCACCCCGGACTGGAACAAACTACGAGCAGTACTTC. As protein: CASSPRTGTNYEQYF. The variable domain in full, with the rest retrieved from reference TRBV18 and TRBJ2-7, is NAGVMQNPRHLVRRRGQEARLRCSPMKGHSHVYWYRQLPEEGLKFMVYLQKENIIDESGMPKERFSAEFPKEGPSILRIQQVVRGDSAAYFCASSPRTGTNYEQYFGPGTRLTVT.

Only a few counts were recorded for this clone. This sequence joins TRBV6-1 and TRBJ2-3; D unresolved. This CDR3 spans 12 amino acids. Trimming cost V 6 bases and J 0 bases, with 4 bases left between them. CDR1 is MNHNS and CDR2 is SASEGT in the germline V gene. The CDR3 spells CASRTSTDTQYF. CDR3 DNA: TGTGCCAGCAGGACTAGCACAGATACGCAGTATTTT.

A single count supports this clone. V usage is TRBV29-1 and J usage is TRBJ2-5; 7 nucleotides agree with TRBD2. The CDR3 contains 14 residues. V lost 4 bases and J lost 5; bases outside the gene matches: 10. CDR1 and CDR2 from the germline V gene are SQVTM and ANQGSEA. The chain's CDR3 is CSVVASAGVETQYF. The CDR3 region has the DNA TGCAGCGTTGTGGCCTCGGCGGGAGTGGAGACCCAGTACTTC.

This clone was detected once. The chain employs TRBV19 and TRBJ2-2; 10 bases fit TRBD1. CDR1 is LNHDA and CDR2 is SQIVND in the germline V gene (reference sequence). The CDR3 consists of 15 residues. V lost 6 bases to trimming and J lost 3 bases; unmatched junction nucleotides: 4. The CDR3 sequence: CASRLGTGDTGELFF. The CDR3 DNA reads TGTGCCAGTAGATTGGGGACAGGGGACACCGGGGAGCTGTTTTTT. Complete variable domain (other parts from reference TRBV19 and TRBJ2-2): DGGITQSPKYLFRKEGQNVTLSCEQNLNHDAMYWYRQDPGQGLRLIYYSQIVNDFQKGDIAEGYSVSREKKESFPLTVTSAQKNPTAFYLCASRLGTGDTGELFFGEGSRLTVL.